This T cell receptor beta chain was profiled in a study of human T cells and chemical hapten exposure. Time point defined: patch test 2, 6 weeks after DPC sensitization. Treatment denoted: therapeutic diphenylcyclopropenone sensitization with weekly scalp DPC. TCRdb redid the calling of the RACE reads with MiXCR, one entry per CDR3 protein. This sample carries under 450,000 distinct CDR3 sequences, about 6% of them seen once, and the ten largest clones take less than 6.5%. Germline V gene data show CDR1 as MNHEY and CDR2 as SVGEGT. This CDR3 comprises 12 residues. With 7 bases removed from V and 2 bases from J, the gap between germline ends came to 8 bases. This clonotype was recorded many times.

The gene calls are TRBV6-2 or TRBV6-3 and TRBJ1-2; D remains unclear. The sequence derives from a woman aged 18 to 35 with alopecia areata. Some clones in this sample may be carry-over from other donors' samples. This specimen consisted of whole blood, obtained in connection with sensitization to the hapten diphenylcyclopropenone (DPC). The CDR3 sequence is CASNTINYGYTF. The DNA for the CDR3 is TGTGCCAGCAACACCATCAACTATGGCTACACCTTC.